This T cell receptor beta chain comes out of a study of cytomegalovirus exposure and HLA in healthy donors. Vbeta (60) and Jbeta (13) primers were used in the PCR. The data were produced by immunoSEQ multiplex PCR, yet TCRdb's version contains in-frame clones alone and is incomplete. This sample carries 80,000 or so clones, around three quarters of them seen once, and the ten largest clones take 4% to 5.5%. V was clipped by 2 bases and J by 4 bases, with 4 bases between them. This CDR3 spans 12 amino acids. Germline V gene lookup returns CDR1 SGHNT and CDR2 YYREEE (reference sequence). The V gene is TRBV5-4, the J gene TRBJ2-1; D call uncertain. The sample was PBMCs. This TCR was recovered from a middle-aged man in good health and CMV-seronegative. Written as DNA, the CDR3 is TGTGCCAGCAGCTTTAGTTACAATGAGCAGTTCTTC. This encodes CASSFSYNEQFF. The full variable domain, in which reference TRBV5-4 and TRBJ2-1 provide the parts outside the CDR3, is ETGVTQSPTHLIKTRGQQVTLRCSSQSGHNTVSWYQQALGQGPQFIFQYYREEENGRGNFPPRFSGLQFPNYSSELNVNALELDDSALYLCASSFSYNEQFFGPGTRLTVL.